This T cell receptor (beta chain) derives from a study of CD8+ T cells in alopecia areata. RNA was isolated and reverse transcribed to cDNA, the sequencing template. The protocol was immunoSEQ multiplex PCR, while the TCRdb copy is restricted to in-frame clones and leaves out a portion. The sample includes 89,000 or so clones, just over 50% seen only once; the top ten take roughly 5.6%. Obtained from alopecia areata patients were lesional scalp punch biopsies along with peripheral blood. Cell sorting was applied to PBMCs, and CD4+ and CD8+ T cells were collected. Trimming stripped 6 bases from V and 2 bases from J, with 14 bases between. Germline assignment: CDR1 MNHEY and CDR2 SMNVEV (reference sequence). The CDR3 runs 14 residues.

This receptor was taken from a human donor with alopecia areata. Sequenced input: NKG2D-high CD8+ T cells sorted from blood. The gene calls are TRBV27 and TRBJ2-7; D is perhaps TRBD1 (7 bases). Here the CDR3 reads CASSRQGGPYEQYF. CDR3 bases: TGTGCCAGCAGCCGACAGGGAGGACCCTACGAGCAGTACTTC.